The sequence of this TCR beta chain was determined in a study of T cell changes during pregnancy in multiple sclerosis (dated by TCRdb to the late 2010s). As for the study more broadly: The study examined how the T cell repertoire changed over the course of pregnancy in women with multiple sclerosis.

Note on this clone: The antigen this receptor binds is unknown. No base qualities exist here, and no much larger clone lies one base off it.

The germline V gene (reference sequence) gives CDR1 as DFQATT and CDR2 as SNEGSKA. From its cysteine to its phenylalanine, the CDR3 spans 11 amino acids. The only DNA kept is the CDR3, 33 bases in frame from the first base. Cut back by 7 bases and 10 bases, the V and J ends lie 16 bases apart. Receptor amplification or capture employed the immunoSEQ multiplex PCR assay. Entries here come from immuneACCESS through TCRdb and include only in-frame sequences with V and J called. Some clones fail to appear in such tables; in the studies checked, an unresolved V gene covers under half of the shortfall, and the cause of the remainder is unknown. The sample contains tens of thousands of clones, approximately 90% of them found a single time. The ten largest clonotypes hold approximately 1.8% of the sample.

The chain is encoded by TRBV20-1 joined to TRBJ1-1; TRBD1 might be the D gene, on 6 matching bases. This clonotype originated in a female donor with multiple sclerosis, enrolled in a pregnancy study. The specimen comprised peripheral blood, sampled after pregnancy. The CDR3 amino acid sequence is: CSVDRLGVAFF. The nucleotide sequence reads TGCAGTGTGGACAGACTGGGCGTAGCTTTCTTT.